These 13 T cell receptor beta chains were all obtained from the same sample, sequenced in a study of T cell responses to AZD1222 COVID-19 vaccine. The table came from immunoSEQ multiplex PCR; TCRdb's copy has only in-frame clones and leaves some out. The sample holds about 110,000 clones, 80% to 95% seen once. Sample: peripheral blood, taken 28 days after the second AZD1222 dose. These receptors all stem from an adult who received the AZD1222 COVID-19 vaccine.

This chain uses TRBV7-3 with TRBJ1-1, with D hard to call. V shed 3 bases and J shed 1 base, with 6 bases lying between them. This CDR3 is built from 13 residues. The V gene's germline CDR1 is SGHTA and CDR2 FQGTGA. The CDR3 DNA reads as TGTGCCAGCAGCTTCTCCACGAACACTGAAGCTTTCTTT. Protein: CASSFSTNTEAFF.

In its sample, this clone was seen once. V usage is TRBV2 and J usage is TRBJ1-3; D not resolved. The germline gives CDR1 SNHLY, CDR2 FYNNEI. Trimming shortened V by 0 bases and J by 5 bases, and 2 bases separated the two germline ends. CDR3 length equals 12 residues. The CDR3 DNA reads as TGTGCCAGCAGTGAAGCAAGAAACACCATATATTTT. Translated: CASSEARNTIYF.

CDR3 bases: TGTGCCAGTAGTATCTGGCAGGGAGCGGCAACTAATGAAAAACTGTTTTTT. The encoded protein is CASSIWQGAATNEKLFF. The chain has TRBV19 and TRBJ1-4, with D maybe TRBD1 (5 bases). Trimming shortened V by 3 bases and J by 0 bases, and 14 bases separated the two germline ends. This CDR3 is 17 amino acids long. In germline, CDR1 is LNHDA, CDR2 SQIVND (reference sequence).

V is TRBV7-2 and J is TRBJ1-6; 9 bases align to TRBD1. Trimming at V came to 4 bases and at J to 12 bases, leaving 1 base not matched to a gene. This CDR3 region has 12 residues. The germline gives CDR1 SGHTA, CDR2 FQGNSA. DNA of the CDR3: TGTGCCAGCAGCTGGGACAGGGAACCCCTCCACTTT. Amino acid sequence: CASSWDREPLHF.

The chain couples TRBV29-1 to TRBJ2-1, with no clear D. Germline V gives CDR1 SQVTM, CDR2 ANQGSEA. The CDR3 sequence is 13 residues long. Trimming cost V 0 bases and J 4 bases, with 7 bases left between them. The DNA for the CDR3 is TGCAGCGTTGAAGAGTGGTCTTACAATGAGCAGTTCTTC. As protein: CSVEEWSYNEQFF.

This clone came up once. The chain couples TRBV6-5 to TRBJ1-5; tentative D call: TRBD1 (6 bases). This CDR3 spans 12 amino acids. Trimming shortened V by 7 bases and J by 6 bases, and 10 bases separated the two germline ends. Germline CDR1 and CDR2: MNHEY and SVGAGI. The chain's CDR3 is CASNRAGQPQHF. The CDR3 DNA follows: TGTGCCAGCAACAGGGCCGGTCAGCCCCAGCATTTT.

The rearrangement joins TRBV7-6 to TRBJ1-1; maybe TRBD1 (6 bases). This CDR3 comprises 14 residues. Germline V gene sequence: CDR1 SGHVS, CDR2 FNYEAQ. Trimming cost V 5 bases and J 1 base, with 11 bases left between them. The CDR3 DNA is TGTGCCAGCAGCCAGGGGCAGGGGAACACTGAAGCTTTCTTT. Translating gives CASSQGQGNTEAFF.

The chain has TRBV5-1 and TRBJ2-5; D is perhaps TRBD1 or TRBD2 (5 bases each). This CDR3 is 14 amino acids long. CDR1 is SGHRS and CDR2 is YFSETQ in the germline V gene. The V gene lost 3 bases and the J gene lost 5 bases, with 14 bases spanning the gap. CDR3 in DNA: TGCGCCAGCAGCTCCGGGGACGCGGAGGAGACCCAGTACTTC. This encodes CASSSGDAEETQYF.

V usage is TRBV29-1 and J usage is TRBJ1-4; a possible D gene is TRBD1 (6 bases). The CDR3 has 10 residues. CDR1 SQVTM and CDR2 ANQGSEA come from the germline V gene. V was pared by 7 bases and J by 8 bases, with 8 bases between. Here the CDR3 reads CSAGVEKLFF. The CDR3 coding sequence is TGCAGCGCAGGGGTCGAAAAACTGTTTTTT.

As concerns this clone: An end of the junction does not agree with germline; a read error may underlie this. The genes are TRBV3-1 (or the pseudogene TRBV3-2) and TRBJ2-5, with 8 bases fitting TRBD2. The CDR3 runs to 14 residues. Per germline, CDR1 LGHDT and CDR2 YNNKEL (reference sequence). CDR3 sequence (DNA): TGTGCCACCAGCCAATTGACGGGGGGGGAGACCCAGTACTTC. It specifies CATSQLTGGETQYF.

The V and J genes are TRBV18 and TRBJ1-1, with unresolved D. Trimming took off 3 bases at V and 1 base at J, with 18 bases between the two ends. CDR1 and CDR2 (germline): KGHSH, LQKENI. There are 17 residues in the CDR3. CDR3 nucleotides: TGTGCCAGCTCACCCATGCAGACTGCGTTGCCGAACACTGAAGCTTTCTTT. Translated: CASSPMQTALPNTEAFF.

V gene TRBV19 combines with J gene TRBJ2-1, with 9 bases that match TRBD1. This CDR3 has 15 residues. Germline trimming cut 3 bases from V and 6 bases from J; bases unmatched to any gene: 6. Germline CDR1 and CDR2: LNHDA and SQIVND (reference sequence). CDR3 sequence: CASSITGGYVNEQFF. The CDR3 DNA follows: TGTGCCAGTAGTATCACAGGGGGCTACGTCAATGAGCAGTTCTTC.

The chain links TRBV7-2 to TRBJ1-5, with 7 bases identical to TRBD1. The V segment lost 5 bases and the J segment 7 bases; nucleotides outside the gene matches: 5. The CDR3 sequence is 13 residues long. CDR1 SGHTA and CDR2 FQGNSA come from the germline V gene. The CDR3 DNA reads as TGTGCCAGCAGCGCCAGACAGGGCCAGCCCCAGCATTTT. It is translated as CASSARQGQPQHF.